The 24 T cell receptor beta chains below were found in one sample sequenced in a study of OX40 agonist ivuxolimab in advanced cancers. The method was immunoSEQ multiplex PCR; TCRdb's version includes in-frame clones alone and lacks a portion of them. Here the sample spans about 71,000 clones, more than 80% being singletons. The specimen comprised CD4+ or CD8+ T cells sorted from blood, sampled in a trial of the OX40 agonist ivuxolimab. These receptors were collected from an adult with an advanced solid tumor such as melanoma, head and neck, liver or kidney cancer.

The table lists this clone with a few counts. The rearrangement links TRBV9 to TRBJ2-1; 7 positions match TRBD2. CDR3 length: 17 amino acids. The V and J ends lost 1 base and 0 bases, in that order; junction bases with no gene match: 7. CDR1 SGDLS and CDR2 YYNGEE come from the germline V gene. The CDR3 DNA is TGTGCCAGCAGCGTACGTAGCTCGGGGGGCTCCTACAATGAGCAGTTCTTC. This sequence encodes CASSVRSSGGSYNEQFF. The variable domain in full, with the rest retrieved from reference TRBV9 and TRBJ2-1, is DSGVTQTPKHLITATGQRVTLRCSPRSGDLSVYWYQQSLDQGLQFLIQYYNGEERAKGNILERFSAQQFPDLHSELNLSSLELGDSALYFCASSVRSSGGSYNEQFFGPGTRLTVL.

The CDR3 nucleotides read TGTGCCAGCAGGGGACGGCCAGCGGGGCTCACAGATACGCAGTATTTT. Translated: CASRGRPAGLTDTQYF. The chain recombines TRBV27 with TRBJ2-3; the match to TRBD2 covers 7 bases. The CDR3 consists of 16 residues. From germline, CDR1 is MNHEY and CDR2 SMNVEV (reference sequence). Trimming took 6 bases from V and 2 from J; bases not matched to a gene: 11.

This clone was detected only once. The chain has TRBV18 and TRBJ2-3; D gene ambiguous. The V gene's germline CDR1 is KGHSH and CDR2 LQKENI. This CDR3 is 11 amino acids long. Trimming took 2 bases from V and 4 from J, leaving 1 base between them. The CDR3 region is CASSPSDTQYF. The DNA of the CDR3 is TGTGCCAGCTCACCATCAGATACGCAGTATTTT.

J is TRBJ2-5 and V is TRBV6-6; D may be TRBD1 (6 bases). CDR1 is MNHNY and CDR2 is SVGAGI in the germline V gene (reference sequence). V lost 6 bases, J lost 4 bases, and 18 bases lay in between. The CDR3 runs to 15 residues. CDR3 sequence: CASRGQSMAGETQYF. The CDR3 DNA sequence: TGTGCCAGCAGAGGACAGTCTATGGCGGGAGAGACCCAGTACTTC.

This clone turned up a few times. This chain links TRBV30 with TRBJ1-5, with D perhaps matching TRBD1 (5 bases). The V end lost 4 bases, the J end lost 2 bases, and 15 bases lay between the germline ends. Germline CDR1 reads GTSNPN; CDR2 reads SVGIG (reference sequence). CDR3 length: 15 residues. Here the CDR3 DNA reads TGTGCCTGGACCCGGGGCCCGGGCGGCAATCAGCCCCAGCATTTT. Protein sequence: CAWTRGPGGNQPQHF.

The rearrangement joins TRBV5-6 to TRBJ1-1, with 8 bases identical to TRBD1. Germline V gene data show CDR1 as SGHDT and CDR2 as YYEEEE. V lost 5 bases, J lost 4 bases, and 7 bases stayed unmatched. This CDR3 spans 14 amino acids. CDR3 residues: CASRTRGQGTEAFF. The CDR3 region has the DNA TGTGCCAGCAGAACCAGGGGGCAAGGCACTGAAGCTTTCTTT. The full variable domain, in which reference TRBV5-6 and TRBJ1-1 provide the parts outside the CDR3, is DAGVTQSPTHLIKTRGQQVTLRCSPKSGHDTVSWYQQALGQGPQFIFQYYEEEERQRGNFPDRFSGHQFPNYSSELNVNALLLGDSALYLCASRTRGQGTEAFFGQGTRLTVV.

The V and J genes are TRBV29-1 and TRBJ2-1; 7 positions match TRBD2. The germline gives CDR1 SQVTM, CDR2 ANQGSEA. The CDR3 runs to 12 residues. Trimming took 3 bases from V and 6 from J; bases not matched to a gene: 2. The CDR3 coding sequence is TGCAGCGTTGAGCGGGAGAGCAATGAGCAGTTCTTC. It is translated as CSVERESNEQFF.

The chain has TRBV5-6 and TRBJ2-3, with TRBD1 matching 9 bases. V dropped 6 bases and J dropped 2; count of bases not matched to a gene: 7. In germline, CDR1 is SGHDT, CDR2 YYEEEE. The CDR3 has 15 amino acids. CDR3 sequence reads: CASTFGQGHTDTQYF. The CDR3 DNA reads TGTGCCAGCACCTTTGGACAGGGGCACACAGATACGCAGTATTTT. Looking up the rest from reference TRBV5-6 and TRBJ2-3 gives the full variable domain: DAGVTQSPTHLIKTRGQQVTLRCSPKSGHDTVSWYQQALGQGPQFIFQYYEEEERQRGNFPDRFSGHQFPNYSSELNVNALLLGDSALYLCASTFGQGHTDTQYFGPGTRLTVL.

The V and J genes are TRBV30 and TRBJ2-1, with D unclear. Trimming removed 3 bases from V and 8 bases from J, with 14 bases in between. This CDR3 has 13 amino acids. CDR1 GTSNPN and CDR2 SVGIG come from the germline V gene (reference sequence). The CDR3 sequence is CAWRNSDRDEQFF. CDR3 in DNA: TGTGCCTGGAGAAACTCCGACCGGGATGAGCAGTTCTTC.

This chain uses TRBV5-1 with TRBJ1-4; D gene ambiguous. Germline lookup yields CDR1 SGHRS and CDR2 YFSETQ. V shed 0 bases and J shed 4 bases, with 4 bases lying between them. This CDR3 contains 13 residues. The CDR3 DNA follows: TGCGCCAGCAGCTTGGGGCGTAATGAAAAACTGTTTTTT. This sequence encodes CASSLGRNEKLFF.

This clone was counted a single time. This rearrangement joins TRBV6-5 to TRBJ1-1, with a weak D call TRBD1 (5 bases). Germline-derived CDR1 and CDR2 are MNHEY and SVGAGI. This CDR3 region has 12 residues. V gave up 8 bases and J gave up 1 base, with 8 bases separating them. The CDR3, as DNA: TGTGCCAGCGCTGACAGGAACACTGAAGCTTTCTTT. It is translated as CASADRNTEAFF.

The chain is built from TRBV15 and TRBJ2-2; D remains ambiguous. CDR1 and CDR2 (germline): LNHNV, YYDKDF (reference sequence). The ends were cut back, 0 bases at V and 6 bases at J, with 5 bases in the middle. The CDR3 totals 13 residues. The CDR3 nucleotides are TGTGCCACCAGCAGAGATAGGGCCGGGGAGCTGTTTTTT. Amino acid sequence: CATSRDRAGELFF.

The rearrangement joins TRBV7-9 to TRBJ1-3, with D possibly TRBD1 on 6 matching bases. Germline V lookup: CDR1 SEHNR, CDR2 FQNEAQ (reference sequence). V was trimmed by 9 bases and J by 0 bases, leaving 27 bases between them. This CDR3 contains 19 residues. The CDR3 nucleotides read TGTGCCAGTCCCCCTCTTACCCAGACAGGCCTCAACTCTGGAAACACCATATATTTT. This translates into CASPPLTQTGLNSGNTIYF.

V and J are TRBV27 and TRBJ2-5, with 12 bases matching TRBD2. V was pared by 5 bases and J by 4 bases, with 11 bases of the junction left unmatched. Germline CDR1 MNHEY, CDR2 SMNVEV (reference sequence). This CDR3 is built from 17 residues. CDR3 bases: TGTGCCAGCAGTACCGGACTAGCGGGATTGTTTCGAGAGACCCAGTACTTC. Protein product: CASSTGLAGLFRETQYF.

This clone was counted only a few times. The genes are TRBV7-6 and TRBJ2-2; TRBD2 matches at 8 bases. From germline, CDR1 is SGHVS and CDR2 FNYEAQ. The CDR3 has 16 residues. With 2 bases clipped from V and 1 base from J, the junction kept 3 bases outside the gene matches. The CDR3, as DNA: TGTGCCAGCAGCTTAAGTCTAGCGGGGAACACCGGGGAGCTGTTTTTT. It codes for CASSLSLAGNTGELFF.

The genes are TRBV18 and TRBJ2-7; 7 nucleotides align to TRBD1. Per the germline V gene, CDR1 is KGHSH and CDR2 is LQKENI. The CDR3 has 15 residues. V was clipped by 6 bases and J by 5 bases; unmatched bases: 13. The CDR3 DNA reads as TGTGCCAGCTCGACAGGGCTCCCGGGCCAACACGAGCAGTACTTC. Translated: CASSTGLPGQHEQYF.

This chain joins TRBV7-9 and TRBJ2-3, with unresolved D. This CDR3 has 16 residues. Trimming stripped 1 base from V and 2 bases from J, with 13 bases between. CDR1 is SEHNR, CDR2 FQNEAQ, per germline (reference sequence). DNA of the CDR3: TGTGCCAGCAGCTTAGGGGTAACAGCGTTCACAGATACGCAGTATTTT. Translated: CASSLGVTAFTDTQYF.

The chain joins TRBV7-2 to TRBJ1-6, with a tentative D call TRBD1 (5 bases). V lost 2 bases to trimming and J lost 9 bases, with 20 bases between them. This CDR3 is 17 amino acids long. Germline V gene lookup returns CDR1 SGHTA and CDR2 FQGNSA. This CDR3 is CASSLKRGEFSGSPLHF. The CDR3 DNA follows: TGTGCCAGCAGCTTAAAAAGAGGGGAATTTAGCGGTTCACCCCTCCACTTT.

The genes are TRBV6-5 and TRBJ1-4, with a weak D call TRBD1 (6 bases). The CDR3 is 15 residues long. Trimming took off 7 bases at V and 8 bases at J, with 20 bases between the two ends. Germline CDR1 reads MNHEY; CDR2 reads SVGAGI. The CDR3 sequence is CASKGGGGRWEKLFF. The CDR3 bases are TGTGCCAGCAAAGGAGGGGGGGGGCGCTGGGAAAAACTGTTTTTT.

The gene calls are TRBV5-4 and TRBJ2-7; 9 bases map to TRBD1. Germline CDR1 is SGHNT and CDR2 is YYREEE (reference sequence). The V gene end was trimmed by 5 bases and the J gene end by 9 bases; junction bases not matched to a gene: 6. CDR3 length: 12 amino acids. In DNA, the CDR3 is TGTGCCAGCAGATCAGACAGGGGGGTGCAGTACTTC. This gives the protein CASRSDRGVQYF.

The J gene is TRBJ1-1, the V gene TRBV10-3; D remains ambiguous. Trimming stripped 3 bases from V and 0 bases from J, with 2 bases between. The CDR3 is 12 residues long. CDR1 and CDR2 (germline): ENHRY, SYGVKD. CDR3 sequence: CAISELNTEAFF. The DNA for the CDR3 is TGTGCCATCAGTGAATTGAACACTGAAGCTTTCTTT.

This clone was found once. This sequence joins TRBV5-4 and TRBJ2-1, with D maybe TRBD1 (6 bases). Germline CDR1 SGHNT, CDR2 YYREEE (reference sequence). This CDR3 comprises 14 residues. V was pared by 5 bases and J by 7 bases, with 16 bases between. CDR3 bases: TGTGCCAGCAGACCGTGGGGGCTGCAGAATGAGCAGTTCTTC. Amino acid sequence: CASRPWGLQNEQFF.

V and J are TRBV5-5 and TRBJ1-3; D is perhaps TRBD1 (5 bases). The CDR3 is made up of 15 amino acids. Germline values: CDR1 SGHKS, CDR2 YYEKEE (reference sequence). V dropped 4 bases and J dropped 0 bases, with 11 bases sitting between them. This CDR3 reads CASSRRQYSGNTIYF. The CDR3 nucleotides are TGTGCCAGCAGCCGGAGACAGTACTCTGGAAACACCATATATTTT.

V usage is TRBV7-2 and J usage is TRBJ1-5, with TRBD1 identical over 7 bases. Germline CDR1 reads SGHTA; CDR2 reads FQGNSA. With V trimmed by 4 bases and J by 6 bases, 9 bases remained unmatched. The CDR3 sequence is 15 residues long. CDR3 sequence (DNA): TGTGCCAGCAGCTGGGAGGCGACAGGGATTCAGCCCCAGCATTTT. Translating gives CASSWEATGIQPQHF.